The 4 T cell receptor beta chains below come from one sample, sequenced in a study of regulatory T cells. Findings of the study overall: Hydrophobic residues at CDR3 positions 6 and 7 were enriched in conventional CD4+ T cells of CD3G-deficient patients.

Primers: 52 TRBV forward and 13 TRBJ reverse. Sequenced by immunoSEQ multiplex PCR; TCRdb stores in-frame clones only, minus some. The sample has over 35,000 clones; 89% are singletons. These receptors are not linked to any known antigen. The sequenced material came from conventional CD4+ T cells sorted from blood. The receptor set was obtained from a person aged 18-29 years with CD3G deficiency.

The rearrangement links TRBV10-3 to TRBJ2-2, with 7 positions matching TRBD1. Germline-derived CDR1 and CDR2 are ENHRY and SYGVKD. V was clipped by 4 bases and J by 6 bases; unmatched bases: 5. The CDR3 is 14 amino acids. The CDR3: CAISADRPAGELFF. In DNA, the CDR3 is TGTGCCATCAGTGCGGACAGGCCCGCCGGGGAGCTGTTTTTT.

This sequence joins TRBV28 and TRBJ2-3; TRBD1 or TRBD2 may be the D gene (5 bases each). Trimming left V 2 bases short and J 6 bases short, with 18 bases between. Germline V lookup: CDR1 MDHEN, CDR2 SYDVKM. The CDR3 loop spans 16 amino acids. CDR3: CASSLRRPRGWDTQYF. The CDR3 DNA sequence: TGTGCCAGCAGTTTAAGGAGACCCCGGGGCTGGGATACGCAGTATTTT. Full variable domain (rest looked up from reference TRBV28 and TRBJ2-3): DVKVTQSSRYLVKRTGEKVFLECVQDMDHENMFWYRQDPGLGLRLIYFSYDVKMKEKGDIPEGYSVSREKKERFSLILESASTNQTSMYLCASSLRRPRGWDTQYFGPGTRLTVL.

The gene calls are TRBV6-5 and TRBJ1-2; tentatively, D is TRBD1 (6 bases). The germline CDR1 and CDR2 sequences are MNHEY and SVGAGI. The V gene lost 5 bases and the J gene lost 8 bases, with 15 bases spanning the gap. This CDR3 region has 13 residues. The CDR3 DNA reads TGTGCCAGCAGTCCCCAACAGGGTGTAGGCTACACCTTC. Translated: CASSPQQGVGYTF.

This chain connects TRBV19 to TRBJ2-5; 8 nucleotides match TRBD2. The CDR3 is 13 amino acids. V shed 6 bases, J shed 5 bases, and the junction held 5 bases outside the gene matches. Germline V gene sequence: CDR1 LNHDA, CDR2 SQIVND (reference sequence). Written as DNA, the CDR3 is TGTGCCAGTAGCGGGAGGGCCGGGGAGACCCAGTACTTC. Its translation is CASSGRAGETQYF.